What follows describes a single T cell receptor beta chain. Its antigen is as yet unknown. The sample has other DNA sequences that encode this CDR3 too. Isolated RNA was reverse transcribed into cDNA used as the sequencing template. Assay: immunoSEQ multiplex PCR; the TCRdb copy retains only in-frame clones and omits some. The profile shows roughly 20,000 clones, less than 70% of them singletons. Sorting separated CD25+CD127- cells from the CD4+ cells of 4 to 6 patients. The sample originates from a study of CD8+ T cells in alopecia areata. Broader study findings: Scalp sequencing captures resident alphabeta T cells of normal skin too.

CDR1 is SQVTM, CDR2 ANQGSEA, per germline. This CDR3 is 17 amino acids long. Trimming pared 6 bases from V and 0 bases from J, leaving 21 bases between. V and J are TRBV29-1 and TRBJ2-1; the D gene is possibly TRBD2 (6 bases). This receptor was taken from a human donor with alopecia areata. The sequenced sample consisted of CD4+ Tregs sorted from blood. This CDR3 is CSVEPPSVFYSYNEQFF. For the CDR3, the DNA is TGCAGCGTCGAGCCCCCTAGCGTGTTCTACTCCTACAATGAGCAGTTCTTC.